This T cell receptor (beta chain) was captured by sequencing in a study of blood T cells in healthy people across ages. Looking at the study overall: For every two T cells, template switching captured about one barcoded beta molecule.

With regard to this clonotype: The antigen is unknown.

Alongside a J-beta primer mix, a sample-barcoded 5' primer served in a second PCR lasting roughly 6 to 12 cycles. Tags on each cDNA molecule came from a template-switch adaptor with 12 random nucleotides. In TCRdb, the 5' RACE reads were re-called with MiXCR into one record per CDR3 protein. Of some 1,800,000 distinct CDR3 sequences in the sample, approximately 39% were seen once. V lost 6 bases and J lost 8, with 19 bases in between. The CDR3 length is 14 residues. CDR1 is MDHEN, CDR2 SYDVKM, per germline. Investigators took roughly 10 milliliters of peripheral blood from every donor. Points from the study as a whole: The study lacked donor CMV status, which possibly confounded expanded clonotype changes.

The receptor's source is a human donor in good health. The sequenced sample was blood. V is TRBV28 and J is TRBJ1-2, with D possibly TRBD1 on 5 matching bases. The CDR3 loop reads CASRPTSGSRGYTF. Here the CDR3 DNA reads TGTGCCAGCAGGCCCACTTCAGGGTCGCGCGGCTACACCTTC.